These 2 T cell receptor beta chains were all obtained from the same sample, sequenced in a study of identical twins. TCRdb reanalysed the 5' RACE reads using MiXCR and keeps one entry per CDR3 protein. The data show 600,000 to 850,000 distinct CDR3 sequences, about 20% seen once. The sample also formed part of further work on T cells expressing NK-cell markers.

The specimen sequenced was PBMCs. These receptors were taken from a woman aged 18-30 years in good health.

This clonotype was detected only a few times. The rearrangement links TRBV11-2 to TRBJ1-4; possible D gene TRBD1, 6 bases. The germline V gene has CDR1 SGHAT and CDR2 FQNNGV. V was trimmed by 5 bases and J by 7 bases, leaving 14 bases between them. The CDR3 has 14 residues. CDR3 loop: CASSRLTRGEKLFF. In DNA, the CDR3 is TGTGCCAGCAGCCGACTTACCAGGGGTGAAAAACTGTTTTTT.

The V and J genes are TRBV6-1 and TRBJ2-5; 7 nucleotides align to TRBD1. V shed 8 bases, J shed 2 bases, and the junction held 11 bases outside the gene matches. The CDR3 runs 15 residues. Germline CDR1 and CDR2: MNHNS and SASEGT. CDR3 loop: CASRTRGTAQETQYF. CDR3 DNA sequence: TGTGCCAGCCGAACCAGGGGGACGGCACAAGAGACCCAGTACTTC.